This T cell receptor (beta chain) was observed in a study of cytomegalovirus exposure and HLA in healthy donors. Overall study findings and caveats: Clusters of TCRs from the first cohort tended to co-occur in the 120 or so validation repertoires (as a later analysis found).

Generated by immunoSEQ multiplex PCR, the TCRdb table keeps only in-frame clones and is missing some. Here the sample spans some 160,000 clones, approximately 93% being singletons. The CDR3 totals 20 residues. The V and J ends lost 3 bases and 0 bases, in that order; junction bases with no gene match: 8. Germline V gene sequence: CDR1 MGHRA, CDR2 YSYEKL. This clone was seen a single time. Its specificity is not known. The J gene is TRBJ2-1, the V gene TRBV4-1; 16 bases map to TRBD2. The clonotype originates from a man younger than 35 in good health and CMV-seronegative. Sequenced material: PBMCs. The CDR3 coding sequence is TGCGCCAGCAGCCAGGAGGGACTAGCGGGAGGGGCTAGCTCCTACAATGAGCAGTTCTTC. It is translated as CASSQEGLAGGASSYNEQFF.